These T cell receptor beta chains were read from a single sample in a study of T cells in localized non-small cell lung cancer. The data were produced by immunoSEQ multiplex PCR, yet TCRdb's version contains in-frame clones alone and is incomplete. The sample lists about 15,000 clones; approximately 85% were seen once. Material: peripheral blood, obtained before any cancer treatment. The receptors derive from a woman between 35 and 75 years old with stage I lung adenocarcinoma. Each CDR3 is given with its conserved first and last residue. A D gene is named only where the DNA matches it firmly. Size values are once, few and many counts, or a class for expanded clones, and some rows have none.

NA	TRBJ1-2	NA	TRBV4-1	TGCGCCAGCAGCCAAGATTCAAGGGCCCTGACTGGTGGCTACACCTTC	CASSQDSRALTGGYTF
few	TRBJ1-6	NA	TRBV6-5	TGTGCCAGCAGTTCCCAGAATTCACCCCTCCACTTT	CASSSQNSPLHF
NA	TRBJ1-1	NA	TRBV7-9	TGTGCCAGCAGCTCACTAAACCGGGGCACTGAAGCTTTCTTT	CASSSLNRGTEAFF
NA	TRBJ2-5	NA	TRBV6-5	TGTGCCAGCAGTCCGGGACGATCCGCTGGAGAGACCCAGTACTTC	CASSPGRSAGETQYF
NA	TRBJ2-3	NA	TRBV20-1	TGCAGTGCTAGTGGGGTAGATACGCAGTATTTT	CSASGVDTQYF
NA	TRBJ1-2	TRBD1	TRBV28	TGTGCCAGCAGTTTAGGGACAGGAGTTTCTAACTATGGCTACACCTTC	CASSLGTGVSNYGYTF
NA	TRBJ1-1	TRBD1	TRBV4-2	TGTGCCAGCAGCCTCTCACAGGGGGCGGGCACTGAAGCTTTCTTT	CASSLSQGAGTEAFF
NA	TRBJ2-7	NA	TRBV10-3	TGTGCCATCAGTGAGTCCGGCAGTCGGGGGGAGCAGTACTTC	CAISESGSRGEQYF
NA	TRBJ1-2	NA	TRBV5-1	TGCGCCAGCGGCTTGAAACCGACAGCATATGGCTACACCTTC	CASGLKPTAYGYTF
NA	TRBJ2-7	TRBD1	TRBV2	TGTGCCAGCGACCAGACAGGGTTCAACGAGCAGTACTTC	CASDQTGFNEQYF
NA	TRBJ1-5	TRBD1	TRBV27	TGTGCCAGCAGGGGACAGGGGGTTCAGCCCCAGCATTTT	CASRGQGVQPQHF
once	TRBJ2-5	NA	TRBV7-9	TGTGCCAGCAGCTTAGTCCTGGGCTACCAAGAGACCCAGTACTTC	CASSLVLGYQETQYF
NA	TRBJ2-7	TRBD2	TRBV5-4	TGTGCCAGCAGTTCCTGGACTAGTGTCGAGCAGTACTTC	CASSSWTSVEQYF
NA	TRBJ2-5	NA	TRBV6-4	TGTGCCAGCAGTGACCTGAGAGGGACCCAGTACTTC	CASSDLRGTQYF
NA	TRBJ2-3	TRBD2	TRBV9	TGTGCCAGCAGCGAGGGACTAGCCACAGATACGCAGTATTTT	CASSEGLATDTQYF
NA	TRBJ2-5	NA	TRBV18	TGTGCCACCTCACCCTTCGAGGGGCAAGAGACCCAGTACTTC	CATSPFEGQETQYF
NA	TRBJ2-3	NA	TRBV28	TGTGCCAGCAGTTTGTACAATACGCAGTATTTT	CASSLYNTQYF
NA	TRBJ1-2	NA	TRBV29-1	TGCAGCGTTGAAGGGGGTAGGCCCTATGGCTACACCTTC	CSVEGGRPYGYTF
NA	TRBJ2-2	NA	TRBV7-9	TGTGCCAGTCCCGGGACTCTGGCAACTGGGGAGCTGTTTTTT	CASPGTLATGELFF
NA	TRBJ2-3	TRBD2	TRBV15	TGTGCCACCAGCAGAGATCGGATGCTAGCGGGGGGGAATACGCAGTATTTT	CATSRDRMLAGGNTQYF
few	TRBJ1-2	NA	TRBV28	TGTGCCAGCAGTCCCCGGGATTTCCCGAGAAACTATGGCTACACCTTC	CASSPRDFPRNYGYTF
NA	TRBJ2-7	TRBD1	TRBV6-5	TGTGCCAGCAGTTCCTGGGACAGGGGGCAAAACGAGCAGTACTTC	CASSSWDRGQNEQYF
NA	TRBJ2-2	NA	TRBV5-1	TGCGCCAGCAGCTTGGTAGGGGGCACCGGGGAGCTGTTTTTT	CASSLVGGTGELFF
NA	TRBJ2-1	NA	TRBV7-9	TGTGCCAGCAGCCCCTCCGGGAGCTCCTACAATGAGCAGTTCTTC	CASSPSGSSYNEQFF
NA	TRBJ2-7	TRBD1	TRBV5-1	TGCGCCAGCAGCCACAGGGGCGGCGAGCAGTACTTC	CASSHRGGEQYF
NA	TRBJ2-5	NA	TRBV30	TGTGCCTTGTCTTTGTACCAAGAGACCCAGTACTTC	CALSLYQETQYF
NA	TRBJ1-2	NA	TRBV14	TGTGCCAGCAGCCAAGATCTGAGGGACAACTATGGCTACACCTTC	CASSQDLRDNYGYTF
NA	TRBJ2-2	NA	TRBV6-6	TGTGCCAGCAGTTCCCCCTCGGGCGCGGGTACCGGGGAGCTGTTTTTT	CASSSPSGAGTGELFF
NA	TRBJ2-7	NA	TRBV11-2	TGTGCCAGCAGCCCAATTAGGGGACCTGTGGGTGAGCAGTACTTC	CASSPIRGPVGEQYF
few	TRBJ2-3	TRBD2	TRBV19	TGTGCCAGTAGTATTGCTAGCGGGGGGGTAGATACGCAGTATTTT	CASSIASGGVDTQYF
NA	TRBJ1-4	NA	TRBV19	TGTGCCAGTACCCCCGGGAGAGGATTTGAAAAACTGTTTTTT	CASTPGRGFEKLFF
NA	TRBJ2-7	NA	TRBV19	TGTGCCAGTAGTATCCAGACAATAGGATACGAGCAGTACTTC	CASSIQTIGYEQYF
NA	TRBJ1-4	NA	TRBV19	TGTGCCAGTAGTCGGAGTGGAAAACTGTTTTTT	CASSRSGKLFF
NA	TRBJ2-3	TRBD1	TRBV7-2	TGTGCCAGCAGCGGTTCTCAGGGGGCCCTCCTGGAGATGCAGTATTTT	CASSGSQGALLEMQYF
NA	TRBJ1-1	NA	TRBV23-1	TGCGCCAGCAGTCGCCCTTCAAAAAGGGGGGCCGAGTTTGACACTGAAGCTTTCTTT	CASSRPSKRGAEFDTEAFF
NA	TRBJ2-3	NA	TRBV29-1	TGCAGCGTTGAACATCCAGATACGCAGTATTTT	CSVEHPDTQYF
NA	TRBJ2-5	NA	TRBV18	TGTGCCAGCTCACCACAATTAGCGAACCAAGAGACCCAGTACTTC	CASSPQLANQETQYF
NA	TRBJ1-1	NA	TRBV18	TGTGCCAGCTCACCACGAAACCAGGGCGCTGAAGCTTTCTTT	CASSPRNQGAEAFF
NA	TRBJ2-7	NA	TRBV5-4	TGTGCCAGCAGCTTTGTCAGCTCCTACGAGCAGTACTTC	CASSFVSSYEQYF
NA	TRBJ1-5	TRBD1	TRBV6-6	TGTGCCAGCAGGGACAGGGAGGGTCAGCCCCAGCATTTT	CASRDREGQPQHF
NA	TRBJ1-5	NA	TRBV6-6	TGTGCCAGTTCAGTCTCCAATCAGCCCCAGCATTTT	CASSVSNQPQHF
NA	TRBJ2-2	NA	TRBV15	TGTGCCACCAGCAGAGATCTATGGAAAACGAACACCGGGGAGCTGTTTTTT	CATSRDLWKTNTGELFF
medium-sized	TRBJ1-2	TRBD1	TRBV7-2	TGTGCCAGCAGCTTAGGACCTTATTTCCAGGGGGAGGGTGGCTACACCTTC	CASSLGPYFQGEGGYTF
NA	TRBJ1-4	NA	TRBV5-3	TGTGCCTCGCGTGCGGGCCTCGTTCCCCTTAATGAAAAACTGTTTTTT	CASRAGLVPLNEKLFF
few	TRBJ1-3	TRBD1	TRBV7-2	TGTGCCAGCAGCTTCCCAGGGGGTAGTAATAGAAACACCATATATTTT	CASSFPGGSNRNTIYF
NA	TRBJ2-2	NA	TRBV27	TGTGCCAGCAGTTCGGACTGGGTGAACACCGGGGAGCTGTTTTTT	CASSSDWVNTGELFF
NA	TRBJ2-1	NA	TRBV5-1	TGCGCCAGCAGCCCGGGACAGCTCGGGGGTAATGAGCAGTTCTTC	CASSPGQLGGNEQFF
NA	TRBJ1-1	NA	TRBV5-8	TGTGCCAGCAGCGCGTTTTCCACTGAAGCTTTCTTT	CASSAFSTEAFF
NA	TRBJ2-1	TRBD2	TRBV5-1	TGCGCCAGCGGGATTAGCGGGGAGTACAATGAGCAGTTCTTC	CASGISGEYNEQFF
once	TRBJ2-3	NA	TRBV4-1	TGCGCCAGCAGCCAAGTACCGGGGCGAAGCACAGATACGCAGTATTTT	CASSQVPGRSTDTQYF
NA	TRBJ2-3	NA	TRBV19	TGTGCCAGTAAGGAAAGGGATACGCAGTATTTT	CASKERDTQYF
NA	TRBJ1-5	TRBD1	TRBV29-1	TGCAGCGCCGTGGACAGGGTGGGTCAGCCCCAGCATTTT	CSAVDRVGQPQHF
NA	TRBJ2-3	NA	TRBV6-6	TGTGCCAGCAGTTACGGGCTAGTGGGTGATACGCAGTATTTT	CASSYGLVGDTQYF
NA	TRBJ1-1	TRBD1	TRBV6-1	TGTGCCAGCAGTGATCCAGGGGGTATCGCTGAAGCTTTCTTT	CASSDPGGIAEAFF